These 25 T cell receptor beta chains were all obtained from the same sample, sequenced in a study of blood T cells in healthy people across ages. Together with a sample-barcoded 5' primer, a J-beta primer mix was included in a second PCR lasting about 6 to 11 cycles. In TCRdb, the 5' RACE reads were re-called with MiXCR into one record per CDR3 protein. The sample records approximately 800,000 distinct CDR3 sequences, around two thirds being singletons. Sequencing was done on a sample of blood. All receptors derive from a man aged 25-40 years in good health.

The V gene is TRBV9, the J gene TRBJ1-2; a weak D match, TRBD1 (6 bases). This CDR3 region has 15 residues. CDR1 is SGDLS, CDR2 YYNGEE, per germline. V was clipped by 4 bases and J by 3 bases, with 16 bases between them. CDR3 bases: TGTGCCAGCAGCCCCAGTGGGGGGCAAGACTATGGCTACACCTTC. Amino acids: CASSPSGGQDYGYTF.

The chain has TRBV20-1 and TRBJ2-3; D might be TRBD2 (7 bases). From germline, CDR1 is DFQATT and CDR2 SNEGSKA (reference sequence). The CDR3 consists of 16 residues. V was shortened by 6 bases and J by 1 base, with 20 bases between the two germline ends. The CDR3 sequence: CSARSGGPPRTDTQYF. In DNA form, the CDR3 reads TGCAGTGCAAGATCCGGGGGGCCTCCTCGCACAGATACGCAGTATTTT.

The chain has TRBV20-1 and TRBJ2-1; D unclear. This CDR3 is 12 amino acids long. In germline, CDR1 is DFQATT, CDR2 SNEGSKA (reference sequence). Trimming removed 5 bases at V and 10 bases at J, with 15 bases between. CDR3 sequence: CSAPLPTYEQFF. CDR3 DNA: TGCAGTGCTCCGCTACCAACCTACGAGCAGTTCTTC.

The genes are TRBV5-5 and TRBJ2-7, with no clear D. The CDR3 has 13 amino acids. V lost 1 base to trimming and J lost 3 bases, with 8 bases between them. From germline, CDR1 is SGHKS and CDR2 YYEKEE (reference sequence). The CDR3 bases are TGTGCCAGCAGCTTGTGGTTAAACTACGAGCAGTACTTC. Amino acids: CASSLWLNYEQYF.

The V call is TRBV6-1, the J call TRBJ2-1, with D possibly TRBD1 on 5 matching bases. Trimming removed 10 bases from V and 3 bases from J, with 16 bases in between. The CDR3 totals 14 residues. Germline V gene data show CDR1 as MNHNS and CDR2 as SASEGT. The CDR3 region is CATGMQGNYNEQFF. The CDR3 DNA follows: TGTGCCACAGGAATGCAGGGAAACTACAATGAGCAGTTCTTC.

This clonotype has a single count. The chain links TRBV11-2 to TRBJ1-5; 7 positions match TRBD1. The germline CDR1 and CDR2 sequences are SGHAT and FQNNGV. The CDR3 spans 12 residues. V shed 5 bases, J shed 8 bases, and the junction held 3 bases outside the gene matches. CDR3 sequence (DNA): TGTGCCAGCAGCCAGGGGGGGAAGCCCCAGCATTTT. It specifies CASSQGGKPQHF.

The DNA for the CDR3 is TGTGCCAGCAGTTTAAGGGTCTATGGTGAAAAACTGTTTTTT. This gives the protein CASSLRVYGEKLFF. The J gene is TRBJ1-4, the V gene TRBV12-3 or TRBV12-4; D gene unclear. This CDR3 is 14 amino acids long. Trimming left V 2 bases short and J 7 bases short, with 11 bases between.

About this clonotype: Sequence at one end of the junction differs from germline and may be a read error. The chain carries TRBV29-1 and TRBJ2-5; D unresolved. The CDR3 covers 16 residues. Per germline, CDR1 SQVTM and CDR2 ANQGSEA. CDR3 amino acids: CSVEDRARRSQGTQYF. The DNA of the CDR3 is TGCAGCGTTGAAGATCGGGCGCGACGGTCACAAGGGACCCAGTACTTC.

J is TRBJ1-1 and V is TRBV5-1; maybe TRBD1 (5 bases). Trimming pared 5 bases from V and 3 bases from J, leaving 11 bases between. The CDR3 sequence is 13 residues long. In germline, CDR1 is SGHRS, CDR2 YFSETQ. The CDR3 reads CASRLGADTEAFF. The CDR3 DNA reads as TGCGCCAGCAGGCTAGGGGCGGACACTGAAGCTTTCTTT.

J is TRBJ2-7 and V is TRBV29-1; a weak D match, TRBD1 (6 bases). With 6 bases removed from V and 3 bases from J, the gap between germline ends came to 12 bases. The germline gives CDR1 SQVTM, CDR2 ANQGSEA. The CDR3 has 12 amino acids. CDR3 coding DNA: TGCAGCGTCGTGGGACATCTCTACGAGCAGTACTTC. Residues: CSVVGHLYEQYF.

DNA for the CDR3: TGTGCCAGCACCCCGTCCGGGACTAGCGGGGGTGCAGATACGCAGTATTTT. This codes for CASTPSGTSGGADTQYF. This chain connects TRBV7-2 to TRBJ2-3; TRBD2 aligns across 14 bases. CDR1 and CDR2 from the germline V gene are SGHTA and FQGNSA. The junction had 10 bases not matched to a gene; V was cut back by 7 bases and J by 4 bases. This CDR3 contains 17 residues.

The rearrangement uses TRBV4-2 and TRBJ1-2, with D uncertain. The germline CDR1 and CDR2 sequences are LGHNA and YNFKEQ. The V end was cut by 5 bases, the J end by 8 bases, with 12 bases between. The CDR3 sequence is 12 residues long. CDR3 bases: TGTGCCAGCAGCTATAATCCGAGGGGCTACACCTTC. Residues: CASSYNPRGYTF.

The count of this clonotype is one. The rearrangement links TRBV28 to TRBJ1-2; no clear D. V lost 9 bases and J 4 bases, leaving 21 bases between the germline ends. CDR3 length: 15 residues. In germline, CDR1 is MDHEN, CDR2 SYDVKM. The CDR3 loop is CASRVGKRVSYGYTF. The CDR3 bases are TGTGCCAGTCGCGTGGGTAAGAGGGTGAGCTATGGCTACACCTTC.

CDR3 DNA sequence: TGCAGTCTCCGGGCAGGGAATTCTGAAGCTTTCTTT. This codes for CSLRAGNSEAFF. The chain combines TRBV20-1 with TRBJ1-1, with D possibly being TRBD1 (5 bases). This CDR3 contains 12 residues. Trimming pared 8 bases from V and 6 bases from J, leaving 16 bases between. Germline assignment: CDR1 DFQATT and CDR2 SNEGSKA (reference sequence).

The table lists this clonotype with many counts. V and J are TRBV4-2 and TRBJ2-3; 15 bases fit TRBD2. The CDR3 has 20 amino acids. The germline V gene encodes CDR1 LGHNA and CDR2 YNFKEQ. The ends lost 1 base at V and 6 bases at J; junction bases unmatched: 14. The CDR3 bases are TGTGCCAGCAGCCAAGGACCCCAATTCGGGACTAGCGGGGGGTCTGATACGCAGTATTTT. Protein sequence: CASSQGPQFGTSGGSDTQYF.

In nucleotides, the CDR3 is TGTGCCAGCAGCCAAGCTTTGACAGGGCGGGCAGATACGCAGTATTTT. Its translation: CASSQALTGRADTQYF. This sequence joins TRBV3-1 and TRBJ2-3, with 7 nucleotides matching TRBD1. Germline assignment: CDR1 LGHDT and CDR2 YNNKEL (reference sequence). The CDR3 sequence is 16 residues long. Germline trimming cut 1 base from V and 4 bases from J; bases unmatched to any gene: 8.

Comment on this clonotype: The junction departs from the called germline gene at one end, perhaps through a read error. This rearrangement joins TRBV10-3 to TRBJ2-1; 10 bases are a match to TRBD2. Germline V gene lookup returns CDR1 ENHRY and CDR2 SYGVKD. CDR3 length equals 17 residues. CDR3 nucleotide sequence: TGTGCCATCAGTTTTTCTAGCGGGGGCTCGTCCTACAATGAGCGGTTCTTC. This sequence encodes CAISFSSGGSSYNERFF.

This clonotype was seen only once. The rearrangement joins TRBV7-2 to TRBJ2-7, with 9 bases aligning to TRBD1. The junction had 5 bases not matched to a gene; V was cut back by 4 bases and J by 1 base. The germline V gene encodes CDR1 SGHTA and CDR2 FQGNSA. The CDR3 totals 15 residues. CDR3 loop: CASSSYRGLSYEQYF. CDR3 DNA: TGTGCCAGCAGCTCATACAGGGGGCTGTCCTACGAGCAGTACTTC.

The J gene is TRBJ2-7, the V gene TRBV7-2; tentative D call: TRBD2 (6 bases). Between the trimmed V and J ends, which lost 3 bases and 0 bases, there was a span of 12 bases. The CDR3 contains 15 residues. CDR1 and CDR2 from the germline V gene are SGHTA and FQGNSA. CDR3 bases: TGTGCCAGCAGCTTGGGGCTAGCGAACTCCTACGAGCAGTACTTC. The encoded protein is CASSLGLANSYEQYF.

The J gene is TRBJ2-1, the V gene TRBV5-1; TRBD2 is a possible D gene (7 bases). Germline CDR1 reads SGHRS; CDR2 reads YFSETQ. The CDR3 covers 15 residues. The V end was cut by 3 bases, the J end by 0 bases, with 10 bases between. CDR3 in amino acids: CASSSGGASYNEQFF. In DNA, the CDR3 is TGCGCCAGCAGCTCTGGGGGGGCCTCCTACAATGAGCAGTTCTTC.

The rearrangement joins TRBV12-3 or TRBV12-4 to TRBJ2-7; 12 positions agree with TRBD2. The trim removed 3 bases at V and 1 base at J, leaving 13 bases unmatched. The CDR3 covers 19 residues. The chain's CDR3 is CASSFPLNLTSGGSYEQYF. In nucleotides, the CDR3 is TGTGCCAGCAGTTTCCCCCTCAATCTGACTAGCGGGGGATCCTACGAGCAGTACTTC.

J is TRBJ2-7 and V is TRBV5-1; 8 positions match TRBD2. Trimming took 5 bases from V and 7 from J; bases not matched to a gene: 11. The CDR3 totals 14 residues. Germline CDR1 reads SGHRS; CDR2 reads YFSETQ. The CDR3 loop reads CASRQGLGLEEQYF. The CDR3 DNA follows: TGCGCCAGCAGGCAAGGTTTGGGACTAGAAGAGCAGTACTTC.

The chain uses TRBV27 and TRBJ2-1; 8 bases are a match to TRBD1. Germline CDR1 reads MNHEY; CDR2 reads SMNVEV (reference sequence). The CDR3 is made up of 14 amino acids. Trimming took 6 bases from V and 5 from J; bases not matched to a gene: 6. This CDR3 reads CASSRTGINNEQFF. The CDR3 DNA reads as TGTGCCAGCAGCAGGACAGGGATCAACAATGAGCAGTTCTTC.

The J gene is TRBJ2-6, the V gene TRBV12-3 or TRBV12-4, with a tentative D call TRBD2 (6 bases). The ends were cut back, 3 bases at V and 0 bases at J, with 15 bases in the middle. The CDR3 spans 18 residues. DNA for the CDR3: TGTGCCAGCAGTTTGACCGGGGAGGTTACCTCTGGGGCCAACGTCCTGACTTTC. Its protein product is CASSLTGEVTSGANVLTF.

The CDR3 coding sequence is TGTGCCAGCTCACTACCTGGGACAGACGCTAACTATGGCTACACCTTC. Amino acids: CASSLPGTDANYGYTF. The V call is TRBV18, the J call TRBJ1-2, with 7 bases identical to TRBD1. CDR3 size: 16 residues. Germline assignment: CDR1 KGHSH and CDR2 LQKENI. With 4 bases clipped from V and 0 bases from J, the junction kept 8 bases outside the gene matches.